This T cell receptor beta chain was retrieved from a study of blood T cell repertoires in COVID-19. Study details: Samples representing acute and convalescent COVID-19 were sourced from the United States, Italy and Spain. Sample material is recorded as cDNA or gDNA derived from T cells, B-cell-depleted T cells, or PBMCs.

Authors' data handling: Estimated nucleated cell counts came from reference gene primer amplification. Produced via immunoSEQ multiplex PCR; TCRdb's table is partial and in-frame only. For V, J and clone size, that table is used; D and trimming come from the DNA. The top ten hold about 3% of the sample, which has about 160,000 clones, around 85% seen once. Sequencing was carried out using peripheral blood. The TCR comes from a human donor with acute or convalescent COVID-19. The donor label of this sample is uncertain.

The CDR3 loop reads CASSLLAGATEAFF. CDR3 nucleotides: TGTGCCAGCAGCTTGCTAGCAGGGGCAACTGAAGCTTTCTTT. This chain links TRBV5-6 with TRBJ1-1; possibly TRBD1 for D (6 bases). Trimming shortened V by 1 base and J by 5 bases, and 12 bases separated the two germline ends. This CDR3 spans 14 amino acids. Germline V gene data show CDR1 as SGHDT and CDR2 as YYEEEE.